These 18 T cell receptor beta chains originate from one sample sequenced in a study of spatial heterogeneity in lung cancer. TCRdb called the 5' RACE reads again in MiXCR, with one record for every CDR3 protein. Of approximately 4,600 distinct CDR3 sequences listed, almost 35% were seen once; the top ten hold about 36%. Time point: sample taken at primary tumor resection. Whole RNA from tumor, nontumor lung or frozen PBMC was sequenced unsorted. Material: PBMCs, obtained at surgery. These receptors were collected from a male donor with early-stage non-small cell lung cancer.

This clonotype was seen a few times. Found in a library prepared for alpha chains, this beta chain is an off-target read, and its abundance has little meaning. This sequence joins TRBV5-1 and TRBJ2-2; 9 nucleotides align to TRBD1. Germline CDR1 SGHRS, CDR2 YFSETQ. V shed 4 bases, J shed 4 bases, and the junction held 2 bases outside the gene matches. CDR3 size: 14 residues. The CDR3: CASSQGQGTGELFF. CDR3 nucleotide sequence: TGCGCCAGCAGCCAGGGACAGGGCACCGGGGAGCTGTTTTTT.

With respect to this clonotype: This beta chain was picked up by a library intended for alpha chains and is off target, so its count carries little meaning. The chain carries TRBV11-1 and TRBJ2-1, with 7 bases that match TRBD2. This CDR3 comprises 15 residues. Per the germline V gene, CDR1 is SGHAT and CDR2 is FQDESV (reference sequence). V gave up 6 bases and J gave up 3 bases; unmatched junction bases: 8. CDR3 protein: CASRGGVAGYNEQFF. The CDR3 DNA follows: TGTGCCAGCAGGGGAGGAGTAGCGGGCTACAATGAGCAGTTCTTC.

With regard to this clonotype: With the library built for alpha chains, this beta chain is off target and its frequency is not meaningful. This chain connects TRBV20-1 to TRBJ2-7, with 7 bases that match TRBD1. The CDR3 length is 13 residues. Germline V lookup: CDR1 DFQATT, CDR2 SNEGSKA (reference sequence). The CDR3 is CSLNRGISYEQYF. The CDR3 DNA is TGCAGCCTCAACAGGGGAATCTCCTACGAGCAGTACTTC.

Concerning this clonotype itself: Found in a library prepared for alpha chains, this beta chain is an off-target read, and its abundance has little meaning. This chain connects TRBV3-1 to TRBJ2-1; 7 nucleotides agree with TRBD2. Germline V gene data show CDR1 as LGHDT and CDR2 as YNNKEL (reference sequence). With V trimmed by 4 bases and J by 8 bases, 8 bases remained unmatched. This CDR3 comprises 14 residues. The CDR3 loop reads CASSRNRLADEQFF. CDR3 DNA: TGTGCCAGCAGCCGAAACAGACTAGCTGATGAGCAGTTCTTC.

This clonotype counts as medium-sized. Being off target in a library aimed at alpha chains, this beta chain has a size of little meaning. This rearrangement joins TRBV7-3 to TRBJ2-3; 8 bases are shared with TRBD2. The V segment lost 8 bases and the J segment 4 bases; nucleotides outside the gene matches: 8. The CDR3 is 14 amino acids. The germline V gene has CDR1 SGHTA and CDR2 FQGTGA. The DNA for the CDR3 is TGTGCCAGCGCGGTCGGACTAGCCGCAGATACGCAGTATTTT. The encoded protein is CASAVGLAADTQYF.

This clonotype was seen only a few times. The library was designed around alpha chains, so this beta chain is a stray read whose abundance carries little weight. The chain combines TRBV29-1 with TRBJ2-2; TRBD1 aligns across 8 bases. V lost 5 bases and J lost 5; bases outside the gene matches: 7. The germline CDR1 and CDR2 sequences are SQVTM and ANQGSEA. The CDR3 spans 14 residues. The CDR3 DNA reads TGCAGCGTTTACGGACAGGGCTATACCGGGGAGCTGTTTTTT. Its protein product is CSVYGQGYTGELFF.

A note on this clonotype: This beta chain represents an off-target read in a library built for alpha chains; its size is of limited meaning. Written as DNA, the CDR3 is TGTGCCAGCTCCTCGCCCTCAGCGGGAGCGAGGTGTACGCAGTATTTT. Protein sequence: CASSSPSAGARCTQYF. The chain is built from TRBV6-2 or TRBV6-3 and TRBJ2-3; 8 nucleotides agree with TRBD2. The CDR3 is made up of 16 amino acids. Germline CDR1 reads MNHEY; CDR2 reads SVGEGT. V shed 8 bases, J shed 8 bases, and the junction held 18 bases outside the gene matches.

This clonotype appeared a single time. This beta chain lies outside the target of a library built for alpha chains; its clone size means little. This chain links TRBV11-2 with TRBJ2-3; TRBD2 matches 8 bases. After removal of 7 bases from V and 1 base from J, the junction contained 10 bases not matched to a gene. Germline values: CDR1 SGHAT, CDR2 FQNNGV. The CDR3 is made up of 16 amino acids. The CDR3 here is CASNQSWREGTDTQYF. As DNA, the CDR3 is TGTGCCAGCAACCAAAGTTGGCGGGAGGGCACAGATACGCAGTATTTT.

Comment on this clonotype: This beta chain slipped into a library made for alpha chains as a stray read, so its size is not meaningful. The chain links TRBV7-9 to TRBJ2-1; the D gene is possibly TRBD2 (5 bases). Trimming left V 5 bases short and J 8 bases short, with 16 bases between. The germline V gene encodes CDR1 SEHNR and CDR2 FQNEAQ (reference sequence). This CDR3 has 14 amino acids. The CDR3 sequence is CASSTLGAADEQFF. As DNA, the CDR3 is TGTGCCAGCAGCACGCTGGGAGCGGCGGATGAGCAGTTCTTC.

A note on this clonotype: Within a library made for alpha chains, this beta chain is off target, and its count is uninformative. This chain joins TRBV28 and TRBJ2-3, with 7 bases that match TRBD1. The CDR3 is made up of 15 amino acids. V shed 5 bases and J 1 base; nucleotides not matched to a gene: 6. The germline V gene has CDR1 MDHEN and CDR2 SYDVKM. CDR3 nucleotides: TGTGCCAGCAGTCCCACTACAGGGGGCACAGATACGCAGTATTTT. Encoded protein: CASSPTTGGTDTQYF.

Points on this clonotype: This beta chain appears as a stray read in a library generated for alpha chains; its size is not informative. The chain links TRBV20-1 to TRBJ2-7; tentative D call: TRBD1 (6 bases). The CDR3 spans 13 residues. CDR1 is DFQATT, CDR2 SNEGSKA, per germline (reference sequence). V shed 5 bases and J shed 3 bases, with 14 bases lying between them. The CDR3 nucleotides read TGCAGTGCTGTTCGTACAGGGAACTACGAGCAGTACTTC. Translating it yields CSAVRTGNYEQYF.

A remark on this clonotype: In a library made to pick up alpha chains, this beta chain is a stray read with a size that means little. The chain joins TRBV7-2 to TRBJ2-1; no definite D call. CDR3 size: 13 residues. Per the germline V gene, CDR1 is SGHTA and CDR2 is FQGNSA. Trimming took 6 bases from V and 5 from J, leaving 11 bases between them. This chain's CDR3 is CASSPVVNNEQFF. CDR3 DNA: TGTGCCAGCAGTCCCGTGGTCAACAATGAGCAGTTCTTC.

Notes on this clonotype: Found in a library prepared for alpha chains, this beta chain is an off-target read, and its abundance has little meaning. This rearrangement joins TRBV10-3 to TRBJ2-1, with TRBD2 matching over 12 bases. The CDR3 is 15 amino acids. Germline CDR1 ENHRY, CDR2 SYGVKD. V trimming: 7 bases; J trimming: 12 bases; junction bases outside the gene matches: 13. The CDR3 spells CAITERLAGDYRQFF. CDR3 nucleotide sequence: TGTGCCATCACCGAGCGACTAGCGGGAGACTATAGGCAGTTCTTC.

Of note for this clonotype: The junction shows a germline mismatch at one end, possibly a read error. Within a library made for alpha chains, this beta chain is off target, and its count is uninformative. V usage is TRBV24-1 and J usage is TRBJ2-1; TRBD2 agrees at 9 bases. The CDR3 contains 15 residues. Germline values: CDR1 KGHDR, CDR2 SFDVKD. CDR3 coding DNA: TGTGCCACCAATGATCCTAGCGGGATCGACAATGAGCAGTTCTTC. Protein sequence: CATNDPSGIDNEQFF.

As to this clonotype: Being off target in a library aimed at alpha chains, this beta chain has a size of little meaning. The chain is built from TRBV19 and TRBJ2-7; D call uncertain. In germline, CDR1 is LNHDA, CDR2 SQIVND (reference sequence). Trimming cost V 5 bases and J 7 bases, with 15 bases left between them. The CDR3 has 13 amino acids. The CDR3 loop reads CASSPAGDGEQYF. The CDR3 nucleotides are TGTGCCAGTAGTCCCGCTGGAGACGGGGAGCAGTACTTC. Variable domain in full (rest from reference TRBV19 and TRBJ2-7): DGGITQSPKYLFRKEGQNVTLSCEQNLNHDAMYWYRQDPGQGLRLIYYSQIVNDFQKGDIAEGYSVSREKKESFPLTVTSAQKNPTAFYLCASSPAGDGEQYFGPGTRLTVT.

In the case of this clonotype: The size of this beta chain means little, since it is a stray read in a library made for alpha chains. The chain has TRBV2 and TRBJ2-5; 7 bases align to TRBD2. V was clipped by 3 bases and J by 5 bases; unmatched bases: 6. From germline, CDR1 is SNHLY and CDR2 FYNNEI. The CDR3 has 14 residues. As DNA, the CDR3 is TGTGCCAGCAGTGATGGCGGGGGTCAGGAGACCCAGTACTTC. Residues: CASSDGGGQETQYF. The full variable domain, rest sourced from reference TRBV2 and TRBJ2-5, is EPEVTQTPSHQVTQMGQEVILRCVPISNHLYFYWYRQILGQKVEFLVSFYNNEISEKSEIFDDQFSVERPDGSNFTLKIRSTKLEDSAMYFCASSDGGGQETQYFGPGTRLLVL.

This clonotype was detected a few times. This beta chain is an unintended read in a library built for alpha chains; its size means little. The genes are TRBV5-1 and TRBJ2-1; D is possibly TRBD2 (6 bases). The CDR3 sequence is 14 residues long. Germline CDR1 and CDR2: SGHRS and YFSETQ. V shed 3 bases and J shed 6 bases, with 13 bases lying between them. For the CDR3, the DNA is TGCGCCAGCAGCTGGAGCGGGCAACGCAATGAGCAGTTCTTC. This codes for CASSWSGQRNEQFF.

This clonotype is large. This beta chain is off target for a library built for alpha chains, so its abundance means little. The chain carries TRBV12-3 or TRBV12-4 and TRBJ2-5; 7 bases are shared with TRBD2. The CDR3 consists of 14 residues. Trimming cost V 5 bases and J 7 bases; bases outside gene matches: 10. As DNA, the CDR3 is TGTGCCAGCAGTACCACCCAGACGGGGGGGACCCAGTACTTC. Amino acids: CASSTTQTGGTQYF.